This TCR beta chain emerged from a study of blood T cell repertoires in COVID-19 (dated by TCRdb to the early 2020s). For the study in its entirety: Samples covering the acute and convalescent phases of COVID-19 were provided by collaborators in the United States, Italy and Spain. The material from the prospective study consisted of cDNA or gDNA derived from T cells, B-cell-depleted T cells, or PBMCs. Subjects who had been exposed to COVID-19, were actively infected with it, or had recovered from it provided the deeply sampled blood TCRbeta repertoires that made up the dataset. A freely available public database, intended as a resource for researchers studying the immune response to SARS-CoV-2, is where the repertoires were released. The samples were drawn from the first 160 participants of the ongoing ImmuneRACE study and from 1,254 subjects provided by 6 global collaborators. The sample metadata nearly always contained a de-identified subject ID, COVID-19 status, age in years and sex. Where HLA class I and class II types were available, the types were taken from metadata supplied by the sample provider, not from assay-based typing.

Counted from cysteine to phenylalanine, this CDR3 has 13 amino acids. Only the CDR3 DNA is retained, 39 bases long and in frame from the first base. Cut back by 8 bases and 7 bases, the V and J ends lie 17 bases apart. Taken from the germline V gene, the CDR1 and CDR2 loops are SGHDN and FVKESK. TCRbeta CDR3 regions were amplified from genomic DNA using the immunoSEQ Assay, a bias-controlled multiplex PCR. Turning to the authors' computational methods: The number of nucleated cells in each sample was estimated from the amplification of reference gene primers within the assay. To quantify the absolute abundance of each unique TCRbeta CDR3 rearrangement, sequence reads were collapsed and filtered. For each sample, productive Simpson clonality was calculated as the square root of Simpson's diversity index over productive rearrangements. Here the immuneACCESS table is served through TCRdb, limited to in-frame sequences with V and J called. Missing clones are a known gap in these copies; in checked studies unresolved V genes cover under half, and the rest lacks a known reason. V and J calls and clone size come straight from that table; D and trimming were deduced from the DNA. The sample table records under 250,000 clones; about 85% of these occur just once. The top ten constitute 0.72% of the sample.

General conclusions and limits of the study: How much clinical and demographic metadata was included differed by source and by participant, and the metadata was provided uncurated.

Each collaborating institution followed its own protocols to collect whole blood in K2EDTA tubes. For TCRbeta analysis, collaborators shipped samples as frozen whole blood, isolated PBMCs, or DNA extracted from either of those sample types. Points on this clone: It has no known antigen specificity. The sample holds no much larger clone one base away, and base qualities are not on file.

Recombination joined TRBV14 with TRBJ1-1; a tentative D match to TRBD1 spans 5 bases. The sequencing sample was made of peripheral blood. The clonotype originates from a man aged 40-55 years with acute or convalescent COVID-19. The DNA sequence is as follows: TGTGCCAGCGCGGGGCGCCAGGGCTTTGAAGCTTTCTTT. This is translated as CASAGRQGFEAFF.